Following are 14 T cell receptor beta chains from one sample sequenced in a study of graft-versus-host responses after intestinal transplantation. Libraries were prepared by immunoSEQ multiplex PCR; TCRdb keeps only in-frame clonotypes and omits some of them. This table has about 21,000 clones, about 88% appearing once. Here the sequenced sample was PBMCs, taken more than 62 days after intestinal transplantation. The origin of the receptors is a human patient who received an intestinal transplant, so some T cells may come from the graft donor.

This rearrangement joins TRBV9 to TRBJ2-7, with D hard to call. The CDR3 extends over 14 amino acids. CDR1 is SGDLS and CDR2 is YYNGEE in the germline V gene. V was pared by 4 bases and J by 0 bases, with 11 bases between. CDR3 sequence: CASSPGISSYEQYF. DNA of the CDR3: TGTGCCAGCAGCCCCGGCATTAGCTCCTACGAGCAGTACTTC.

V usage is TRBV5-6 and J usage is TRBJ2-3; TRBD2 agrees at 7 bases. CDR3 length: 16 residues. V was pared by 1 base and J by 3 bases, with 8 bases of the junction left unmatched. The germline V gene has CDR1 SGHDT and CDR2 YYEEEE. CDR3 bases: TGTGCCAGCAGCTTGCAAAGCGGGGTCCGGACAGATACGCAGTATTTT. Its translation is CASSLQSGVRTDTQYF. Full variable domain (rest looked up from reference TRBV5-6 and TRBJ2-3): DAGVTQSPTHLIKTRGQQVTLRCSPKSGHDTVSWYQQALGQGPQFIFQYYEEEERQRGNFPDRFSGHQFPNYSSELNVNALLLGDSALYLCASSLQSGVRTDTQYFGPGTRLTVL.

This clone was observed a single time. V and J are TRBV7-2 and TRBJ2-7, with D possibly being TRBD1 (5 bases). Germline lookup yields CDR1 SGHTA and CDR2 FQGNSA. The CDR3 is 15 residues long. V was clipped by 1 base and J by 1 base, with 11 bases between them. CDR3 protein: CASSLVGEHSYEQYF. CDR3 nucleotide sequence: TGTGCCAGCAGCTTAGTAGGGGAACATTCCTACGAGCAGTACTTC.

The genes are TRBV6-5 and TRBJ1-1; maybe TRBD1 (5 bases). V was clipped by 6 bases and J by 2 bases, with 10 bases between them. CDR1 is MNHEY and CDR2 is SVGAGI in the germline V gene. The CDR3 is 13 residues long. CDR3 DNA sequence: TGTGCCAGCAGGGCGGGGCAAAACACTGAAGCTTTCTTT. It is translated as CASRAGQNTEAFF.

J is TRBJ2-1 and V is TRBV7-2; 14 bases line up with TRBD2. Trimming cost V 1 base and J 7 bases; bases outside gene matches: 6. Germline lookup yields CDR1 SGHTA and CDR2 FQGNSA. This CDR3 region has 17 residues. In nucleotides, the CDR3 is TGTGCCAGCAGCTTAGGGACTAGCGGGGGGTGGTTTAATGAGCAGTTCTTC. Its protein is CASSLGTSGGWFNEQFF.

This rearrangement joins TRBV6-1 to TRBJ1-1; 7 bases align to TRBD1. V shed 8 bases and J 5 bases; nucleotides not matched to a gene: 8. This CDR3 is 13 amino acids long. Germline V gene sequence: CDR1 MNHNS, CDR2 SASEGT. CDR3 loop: CASSTGRDTEAFF. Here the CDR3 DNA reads TGTGCCAGCTCGACAGGGAGGGATACTGAAGCTTTCTTT.

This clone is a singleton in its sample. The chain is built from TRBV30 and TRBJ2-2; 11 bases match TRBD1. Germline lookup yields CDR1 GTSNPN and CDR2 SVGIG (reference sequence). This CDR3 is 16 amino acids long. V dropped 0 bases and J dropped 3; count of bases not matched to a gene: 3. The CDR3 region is CAWSVGDRGDTGELFF. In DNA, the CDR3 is TGTGCCTGGAGTGTAGGGGACAGGGGGGACACCGGGGAGCTGTTTTTT. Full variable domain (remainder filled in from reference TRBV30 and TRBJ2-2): SQTIHQWPATLVQPVGSPLSLECTVEGTSNPNLYWYRQAAGRGLQLLFYSVGIGQISSEVPQNLSASRPQDRQFILSSKKLLLSDSGFYLCAWSVGDRGDTGELFFGEGSRLTVL.

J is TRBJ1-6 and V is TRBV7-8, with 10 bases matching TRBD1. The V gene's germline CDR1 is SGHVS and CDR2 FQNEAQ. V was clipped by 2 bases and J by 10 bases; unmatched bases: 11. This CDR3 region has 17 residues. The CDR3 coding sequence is TGTGCCAGCAGCTTAAACGTGCCGGGACAGGGGATCTCACCCCTCCACTTT. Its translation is CASSLNVPGQGISPLHF.

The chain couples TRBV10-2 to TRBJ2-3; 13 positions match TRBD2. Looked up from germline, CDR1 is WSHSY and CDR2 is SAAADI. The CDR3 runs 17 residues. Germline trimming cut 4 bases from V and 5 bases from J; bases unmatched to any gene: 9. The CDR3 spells CASSGVGLAGVRDTQYF. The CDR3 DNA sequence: TGCGCCAGCAGTGGAGTAGGACTAGCGGGGGTGAGAGATACGCAGTATTTT.

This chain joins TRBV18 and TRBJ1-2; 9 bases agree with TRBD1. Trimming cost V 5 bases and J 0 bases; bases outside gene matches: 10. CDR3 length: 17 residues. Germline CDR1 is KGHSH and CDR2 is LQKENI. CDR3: CASSKQDRGGTNYGYTF. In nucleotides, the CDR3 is TGTGCCAGCTCAAAGCAGGACAGGGGAGGGACTAACTATGGCTACACCTTC.

The CDR3 reads CASSEVIWNTEAFF. The CDR3 DNA reads TGTGCCAGCAGCGAGGTAATTTGGAACACTGAAGCTTTCTTT. The J gene is TRBJ1-1, the V gene TRBV6-4, with D hard to call. The CDR3 is 14 residues long. Germline V gene data show CDR1 as MRHNA and CDR2 as SNTAGT. With 6 bases removed from V and 1 base from J, the gap between germline ends came to 12 bases.

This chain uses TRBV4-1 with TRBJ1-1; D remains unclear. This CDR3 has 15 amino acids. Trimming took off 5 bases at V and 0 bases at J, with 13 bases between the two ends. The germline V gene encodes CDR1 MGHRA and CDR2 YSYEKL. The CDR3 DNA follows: TGCGCCAGCAGCGGAGGTTTGGGTGTGAACACTGAAGCTTTCTTT. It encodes CASSGGLGVNTEAFF.

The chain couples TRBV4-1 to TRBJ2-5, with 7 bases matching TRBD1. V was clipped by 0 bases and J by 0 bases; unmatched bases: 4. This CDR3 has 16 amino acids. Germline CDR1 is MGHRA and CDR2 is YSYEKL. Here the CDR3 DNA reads TGCGCCAGCAGCCAAGAAGCGACAGGGTACCAAGAGACCCAGTACTTC. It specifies CASSQEATGYQETQYF.

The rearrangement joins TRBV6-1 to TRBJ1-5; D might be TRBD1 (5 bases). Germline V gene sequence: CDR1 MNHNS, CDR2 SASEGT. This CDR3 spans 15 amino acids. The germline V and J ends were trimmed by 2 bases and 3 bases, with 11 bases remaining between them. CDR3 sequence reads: CASSELTVNNQPQHF. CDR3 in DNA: TGTGCCAGCAGTGAATTGACAGTCAACAATCAGCCCCAGCATTTT.